The rows below give T cell receptor beta chains drawn from one sample of a study of T-cell reconstitution after alpha-beta-depleted transplantation in children. TCRdb processed the PCR reads anew with MiXCR; each CDR3 protein has one entry. Of 4,000 or so distinct CDR3 sequences detected, around 9.8% appear once; the ten largest clones hold roughly 50%. The sequencing here drew on PBMCs, mostly from graft donor cells, taken 180 days after TCRalphabeta/CD19-depleted stem cell transplant. Source of these receptors: a male patient between 2 and 10 years old who had a stem cell transplant for acute lymphoblastic leukemia, so the T cells may come from the graft donor. Both conserved end residues are part of each CDR3. D genes are given only for firm matches. Clone sizes are given selectively: once, few, many, or a class where the clone is expanded.

TRBJ2-7 TRBV2 many NA CASTEGLNYEQYF TGTGCCAGCACCGAGGGTCTGAACTACGAGCAGTACTTC
TRBJ2-7 TRBV5-8 many TRBD2 CASSVGGLAGGGLVQYF TGTGCCAGCAGCGTGGGGGGGCTAGCGGGAGGGGGCCTCGTGCAGTACTTC
TRBJ2-1 TRBV7-9 many NA CASSTGQARTNNEQFF TGTGCCAGCAGCACCGGACAGGCCCGGACTAACAATGAGCAGTTCTTC
TRBJ2-7 TRBV28 many TRBD1 CASSFEGTGVHEQYF TGTGCCAGCAGTTTTGAAGGGACAGGGGTCCACGAGCAGTACTTC
TRBJ2-7 TRBV25-1 many NA CASSEYSPSSYEQYF TGTGCCAGCAGTGAATATTCCCCCAGCAGCTACGAGCAGTACTTC
TRBJ1-1 TRBV7-9 many NA CASNRDKNTEAFF TGTGCCAGCAACAGGGATAAGAACACTGAAGCTTTCTTT
TRBJ2-7 TRBV5-5 NA NA CARGPGRRGEQYF TGTGCCAGGGGCCCCGGTCGGCGGGGCGAGCAGTACTTC
TRBJ2-7 TRBV11-2 many TRBD2 CASSVTRGGRAHEQYF TGTGCCAGCAGCGTAACTCGTGGCGGGAGGGCCCACGAGCAGTACTTC
TRBJ2-1 TRBV12-3/TRBV12-4 many NA CASSWRHNEQFF TGTGCCAGCAGTTGGAGGCACAATGAGCAGTTCTTC
TRBJ1-1 TRBV6-1 many NA CASSEGDLNEAFF TGTGCCAGCAGTGAAGGGGACCTTAATGAAGCTTTCTTT
TRBJ2-5 TRBV7-9 many TRBD2 CASSYPIRKREWVETQYF TGTGCCAGCAGCTACCCGATCCGAAAGCGGGAGTGGGTGGAGACCCAGTACTTC
TRBJ2-1 TRBV21-1 medium-sized NA CASSNRTGRNEQFF TGTGCCAGCAGCAACAGGACAGGGAGGAATGAGCAGTTCTTC
TRBJ2-5 TRBV5-6 many NA CASSVIGLQETQYF TGTGCCAGCAGCGTAATCGGGTTACAAGAGACCCAGTACTTC
TRBJ2-5 TRBV9 medium-sized NA CASSAQETQYF TGTGCCAGCAGCGCTCAAGAGACCCAGTACTTC
TRBJ1-2 TRBV6-5 many NA CASSRGQMTYGYTF TGTGCCAGCAGTCGCGGACAGATGACCTATGGCTACACCTTC
TRBJ2-2 TRBV5-1 many NA CASSRSGAVDTGELFF TGCGCCAGCAGCCGGTCGGGGGCGGTGGACACCGGGGAGCTGTTTTTT
TRBJ2-1 TRBV2 many NA CASSERTKSLYNEQFF TGTGCCAGCAGTGAAAGGACCAAAAGCTTATACAATGAGCAGTTCTTC
TRBJ1-1 TRBV7-9 many NA CASSLVENTEAFF TGTGCCAGCAGCTTAGTAGAGAACACTGAAGCTTTCTTT
TRBJ1-5 TRBV25-1 many TRBD1 CASSSQGVYQPQHF TGTGCCAGCAGCTCTCAGGGGGTATATCAGCCCCAGCATTTT
TRBJ2-7 TRBV6-5 many TRBD1 CASSLQGATYEQYF TGTGCCAGCAGCCTCCAGGGGGCGACCTACGAGCAGTACTTC
TRBJ2-1 TRBV19 many TRBD2 CASSIASWTSGRRDEQFF TGTGCCAGTAGTATAGCCTCTTGGACTAGCGGGAGAAGGGATGAGCAGTTCTTC
TRBJ2-7 TRBV7-6 many NA CASSLQQGVGIYEQYF TGTGCCAGCAGCTTACAACAGGGAGTCGGGATCTACGAGCAGTACTTC
TRBJ2-5 TRBV5-1 many NA CASSLTSGLRQETQYF TGCGCCAGCAGCTTGACTTCAGGGTTGCGGCAAGAGACCCAGTACTTC
TRBJ2-7 TRBV5-5 NA TRBD1 CASGPVPGTGSPHEQYF TGTGCCAGCGGCCCGGTGCCCGGGACAGGGTCTCCCCACGAGCAGTACTTC
TRBJ2-3 TRBV11-3 many TRBD1 CASRDRGLTDTQYF TGTGCCAGCAGGGACAGGGGGCTGACAGATACGCAGTATTTT
TRBJ1-1 TRBV5-1 many TRBD1 CASSPRDRVSTEAFF TGCGCCAGCAGCCCCCGGGACAGGGTGTCGACTGAAGCTTTCTTT
TRBJ2-3 TRBV29-1 many TRBD1 CSVVTGQGKNTQYF TGCAGCGTTGTAACTGGACAGGGGAAAAATACGCAGTATTTT
TRBJ2-3 TRBV20-1 many TRBD2 CSARGQLGGRGVSTDTQYF TGCAGTGCTAGAGGCCAATTGGGCGGGAGGGGAGTTAGCACAGATACGCAGTATTTT
TRBJ2-7 TRBV10-3 many TRBD1 CAIGQGALEQYF TGTGCCATAGGACAGGGGGCGCTAGAGCAGTACTTC
TRBJ1-1 TRBV6-1 NA NA CASRGRTDHTEAFF TGTGCCAGCAGGGGGCGCACAGACCACACTGAAGCTTTCTTT
TRBJ2-1 TRBV3-1 many NA CASSQVLGGVGEQFF TGTGCCAGCAGCCAAGTCCTAGGTGGTGTTGGTGAGCAGTTCTTC
TRBJ2-1 TRBV12-3/TRBV12-4 medium-sized NA CASSRQGRSYNEQFF TGTGCCAGCAGCCGTCAGGGTAGGTCCTACAATGAGCAGTTCTTC
TRBJ2-1 TRBV5-8 medium-sized TRBD2 CASSFRSDSGRDYNEQFF TGTGCCAGCAGCTTCCGCTCCGATAGCGGGAGGGACTACAATGAGCAGTTCTTC
TRBJ2-1 TRBV5-1 many TRBD2 CASSLEASGPQFF TGCGCCAGCAGCTTGGAAGCTAGCGGGCCTCAGTTCTTC
TRBJ2-1 TRBV28 large NA CATISAGHLYNEQFF TGTGCCACCATAAGCGCGGGACACCTTTACAATGAGCAGTTCTTC
TRBJ2-1 TRBV21-1 many NA CASSKGGTSGRPNYNEQFF TGTGCCAGCAGCAAGGGGGGGACTAGCGGGAGACCCAACTACAATGAGCAGTTCTTC
TRBJ2-1 TRBV3-1 many NA CASSLGAGANNEQFF TGTGCCAGCAGCCTCGGCGCAGGGGCCAACAATGAGCAGTTCTTC
TRBJ2-5 TRBV4-1 many NA CASSQGVWQGRGAQETQYF TGCGCCAGCAGCCAAGGTGTTTGGCAGGGGAGGGGTGCCCAAGAGACCCAGTACTTC
TRBJ1-2 TRBV4-2 many NA CASSQLLGGGDGYTF TGTGCCAGCAGCCAGTTGTTGGGAGGGGGAGATGGCTACACCTTC
TRBJ1-1 TRBV18 many NA CASSPPQNTEAFF TGTGCCAGCTCACCACCCCAGAACACTGAAGCTTTCTTT
TRBJ1-6 TRBV9 medium-sized NA CASSAGVDSPLHF TGTGCCAGCAGCGCAGGGGTTGATTCACCCCTCCACTTT
TRBJ2-7 TRBV28 many NA CASTLWGRLSYEQYF TGTGCCAGCACCTTATGGGGCAGGCTTTCCTACGAGCAGTACTTC
TRBJ1-1 TRBV3-1 many NA CASSPKHDTLWNTEAFF TGTGCCAGCAGCCCCAAACACGACACCCTTTGGAACACTGAAGCTTTCTTT
TRBJ2-7 TRBV5-1 many TRBD2 CASRSGALAGSSYEQYF TGCGCCAGCAGATCGGGAGCACTAGCGGGGAGCTCCTACGAGCAGTACTTC
TRBJ2-7 TRBV6-5 many TRBD2 CASSSRLAGDYEQYF TGTGCCAGCAGTTCCCGACTAGCGGGCGACTACGAGCAGTACTTC